This section outlines one TCR beta chain sequence together with its context. The antigen remains unidentified. V was pared by 1 base and J by 11 bases, with 14 bases between. In germline, CDR1 is MGHDK, CDR2 SYGVNS. CDR3 length: 13 residues. The authors used template switching to add a universal primer site and gave cDNA unique molecular identifiers. In TCRdb, the 5' RACE reads were re-called with MiXCR into one record per CDR3 protein. The sample yields 430,000 or so distinct CDR3 sequences, more than 20% seen once. This entry belongs to a study of identical twins. Overall study findings and caveats: While abundant cord blood beta clonotypes carried fewer insertions, memory repertoires showed no such pattern. The models gave estimates that fell short of the out-of-frame TCR alpha sharing seen in monozygotic twins.

The data were also submitted as part of a second study, on T cells expressing NK-cell markers.

The TCR was taken from a young woman in good health. Sequencing was done on a sample of CD4+ T cells sorted from blood. The J gene is TRBJ1-1, the V gene TRBV25-1; D ambiguous. The CDR3 DNA reads as TGTGCCAGCAGTGAATTTGGAAGGGAAGCGGCTTTCTTT. This encodes CASSEFGREAAFF.